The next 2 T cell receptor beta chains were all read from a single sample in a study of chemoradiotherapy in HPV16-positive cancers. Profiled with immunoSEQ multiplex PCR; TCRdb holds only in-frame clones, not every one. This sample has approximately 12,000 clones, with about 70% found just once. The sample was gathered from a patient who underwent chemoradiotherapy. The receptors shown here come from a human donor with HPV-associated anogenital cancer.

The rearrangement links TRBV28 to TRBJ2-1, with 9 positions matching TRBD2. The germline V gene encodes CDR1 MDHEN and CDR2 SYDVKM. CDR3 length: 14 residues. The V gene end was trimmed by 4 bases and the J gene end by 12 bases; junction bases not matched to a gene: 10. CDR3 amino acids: CASSSARGRAGQFF. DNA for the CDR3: TGTGCCAGCAGTTCCGCACGCGGGAGGGCCGGGCAGTTCTTC. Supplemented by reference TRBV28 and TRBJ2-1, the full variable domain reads DVKVTQSSRYLVKRTGEKVFLECVQDMDHENMFWYRQDPGLGLRLIYFSYDVKMKEKGDIPEGYSVSREKKERFSLILESASTNQTSMYLCASSSARGRAGQFFGPGTRLTVL.

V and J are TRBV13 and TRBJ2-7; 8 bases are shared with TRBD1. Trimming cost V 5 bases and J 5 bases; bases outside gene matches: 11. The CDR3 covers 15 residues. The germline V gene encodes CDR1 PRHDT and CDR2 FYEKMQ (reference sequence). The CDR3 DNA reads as TGTGCCAGCAGCACCTCCGACAGGGGCGTCGACGAGCAGTACTTC. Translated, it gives CASSTSDRGVDEQYF.